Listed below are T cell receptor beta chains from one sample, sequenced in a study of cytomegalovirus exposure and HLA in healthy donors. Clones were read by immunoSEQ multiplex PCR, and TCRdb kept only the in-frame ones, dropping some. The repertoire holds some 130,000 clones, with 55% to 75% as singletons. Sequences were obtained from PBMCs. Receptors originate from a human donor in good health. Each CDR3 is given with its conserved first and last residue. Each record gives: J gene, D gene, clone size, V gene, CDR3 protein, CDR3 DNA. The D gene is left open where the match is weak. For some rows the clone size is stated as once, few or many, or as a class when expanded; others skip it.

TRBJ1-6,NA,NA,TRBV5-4,CASSSDGMNSPLHF,TGTGCCAGCAGCTCGGACGGGATGAATTCACCCCTCCACTTT
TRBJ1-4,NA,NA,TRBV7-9,CASSLGAGLNEKLFF,TGTGCCAGCAGCCTCGGAGCGGGGCTGAATGAAAAACTGTTTTTT
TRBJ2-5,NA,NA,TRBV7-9,CASKVQGKETQYF,TGTGCCAGCAAGGTGCAGGGGAAAGAGACCCAGTACTTC
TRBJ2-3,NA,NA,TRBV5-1,CASRKLAASSTDTQYF,TGCGCCAGCAGAAAGTTAGCGGCTTCTAGCACAGATACGCAGTATTTT
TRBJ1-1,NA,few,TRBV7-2,CASSLAKTGTEAFF,TGTGCCAGCAGCTTAGCTAAGACAGGCACTGAAGCTTTCTTT
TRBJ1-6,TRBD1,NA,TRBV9,CASSQTGTVRSPLHF,TGTGCCAGCAGCCAGACCGGGACAGTTCGTTCACCCCTCCACTTT
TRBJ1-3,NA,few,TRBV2,CASSDNNSGNTIYF,TGTGCCAGCAGTGATAACAACTCTGGAAACACCATATATTTT
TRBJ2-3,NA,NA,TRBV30,CAWSVWGADTQYF,TGTGCCTGGAGTGTTTGGGGGGCAGATACGCAGTATTTT
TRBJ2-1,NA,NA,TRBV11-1,CASRLNSGNNYNEQFF,TGTGCCAGCAGACTAAACTCCGGGAACAACTACAATGAGCAGTTCTTC
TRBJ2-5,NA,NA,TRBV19,CASRNPSRGEETQYF,TGTGCCAGTAGGAACCCCAGCAGGGGAGAGGAGACCCAGTACTTC
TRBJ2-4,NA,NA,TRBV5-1,CASSLAPVQTDSRKNIQYF,TGCGCCAGCAGCTTGGCCCCGGTCCAGACGGACAGCAGAAAAAACATTCAGTACTTC
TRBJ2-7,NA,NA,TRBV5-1,CASTISVSSEQYF,TGCGCCAGCACAATTAGCGTAAGTAGCGAGCAGTACTTC
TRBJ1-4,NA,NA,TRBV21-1,CASSNLKGAGLGLRKLFF,TGTGCCAGCAGCAATTTAAAGGGAGCAGGACTCGGGCTACGTAAACTGTTTTTT
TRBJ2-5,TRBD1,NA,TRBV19,CASHSGQMGETQYF,TGTGCCAGCCACTCGGGACAGATGGGAGAGACCCAGTACTTC
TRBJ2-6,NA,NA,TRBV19,CASSPSNPGANVLTF,TGTGCCAGTAGTCCCAGTAACCCTGGGGCCAACGTCCTGACTTTC
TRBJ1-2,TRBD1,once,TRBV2,CASRGQGAYGYTF,TGTGCCAGCAGAGGACAGGGGGCCTATGGCTACACCTTC
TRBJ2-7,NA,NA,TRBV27,CASSLRAVRALSYEQYF,TGTGCCAGCAGTTTAAGGGCCGTCAGGGCCCTCTCCTACGAGCAGTACTTC
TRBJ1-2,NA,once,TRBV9,CASSVAQGKSYGYTF,TGTGCCAGCAGCGTAGCTCAGGGAAAGTCCTATGGCTACACCTTC
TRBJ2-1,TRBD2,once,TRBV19,CASSIGTSGYYNEQFF,TGTGCCAGTAGTATCGGGACTAGCGGGTACTACAATGAGCAGTTCTTC
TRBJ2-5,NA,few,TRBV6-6,CASSYPQGREQYF,TGTGCCAGCAGTTACCCTCAGGGGCGGGAGCAGTACTTC
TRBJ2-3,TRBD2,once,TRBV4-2,CASSQERGGADTQYF,TGTGCCAGCAGCCAGGAGCGGGGGGGGGCAGATACGCAGTATTTT
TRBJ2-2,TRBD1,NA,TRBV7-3,CASSQRTGYGEELFF,TGTGCCAGCAGCCAGAGGACAGGGTACGGTGAGGAGCTGTTTTTT
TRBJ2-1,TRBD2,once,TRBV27,CASSFTFRGGTSRYDSSYNEQFF,TGTGCCAGCAGTTTCACATTCCGTGGGGGGACTAGCCGTTACGATAGCTCCTACAATGAGCAGTTCTTC
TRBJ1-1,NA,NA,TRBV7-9,CASSLQGNTEAFF,TGTGCCAGCAGTCTACAGGGGAACACTGAAGCTTTCTTT
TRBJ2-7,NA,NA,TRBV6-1,CASRGQTYEQYF,TGTGCCAGCAGGGGGCAGACCTACGAGCAGTACTTC
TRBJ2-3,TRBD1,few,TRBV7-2,CASSSGTGFTDTQYF,TGTGCCAGCAGCTCCGGGACAGGGTTCACAGATACGCAGTATTTT
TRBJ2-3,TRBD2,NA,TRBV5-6,CASSWGRGVGATDTQYF,TGTGCCAGCAGCTGGGGGAGGGGAGTTGGGGCCACAGATACGCAGTATTTT
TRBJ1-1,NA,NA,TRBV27,CASSLYGRGSSTEAFF,TGTGCCAGCAGTTTATATGGTCGGGGATCGAGCACTGAAGCTTTCTTT
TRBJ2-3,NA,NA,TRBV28,CASSLLEISTDTQYF,TGTGCCAGCAGTTTATTGGAGATTAGCACAGATACGCAGTATTTT
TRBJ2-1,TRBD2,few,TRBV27,CASSLRVAGGSSYNEQFF,TGTGCCAGCAGTTTGAGGGTAGCGGGAGGGAGCTCCTACAATGAGCAGTTCTTC